This T cell receptor beta chain was identified during a study of blood T cell repertoires in COVID-19. The wider study: Donors in the United States, Italy and Spain gave samples during acute or convalescent COVID-19. PBMCs, B-cell-depleted T cells, or T cells were the source of the cDNA or gDNA that made up the material.

Per germline, CDR1 MNHEY and CDR2 SVGEGT. The V gene end was trimmed by 7 bases and the J gene end by 4 bases; junction bases not matched to a gene: 4. The CDR3 contains 14 residues. Sequencing used immunoSEQ multiplex PCR; TCRdb keeps in-frame clones, though not all of them. The sample shows 50,000 to 85,000 clones, 82% of them seen only once. The TCR originated in a man between 60 and 75 years old with acute or convalescent COVID-19. V usage is TRBV6-2 or TRBV6-3 and J usage is TRBJ1-6, with 7 positions matching TRBD1. The sample was peripheral blood. CDR3 coding DNA: TGTGCCAGCATCCCGACAGGGTATAATTCACCCCTCCACTTT. It encodes CASIPTGYNSPLHF.